Each of the 10 T cell receptor beta chains below was sequenced from the same sample in a study of tumor and adjacent non-tumor tissue in lung cancer. TCRbeta libraries were built with three rounds of nested PCR, modified from ARM-PCR. TCRdb reanalysed the multiplex PCR reads using MiXCR and keeps one entry per CDR3 protein. This sample has 65,000 to 95,000 distinct CDR3 sequences, with over 75% found just once. RNA was extracted from bulk tissue without any cell sorting. Specimen: lung tumor tissue. These receptors were collected from a woman between 50 and 59 years old with non-small cell lung cancer.

A word on this clonotype: The junction does not match germline at one end; this may be a read error. The chain uses TRBV12-3 or TRBV12-4 and TRBJ1-6, with 7 bases that match TRBD1. CDR3 size: 13 residues. The CDR3 here is CTSIRGPNSPLHF. The CDR3 region has the DNA TGTACCAGCATTAGGGGGCCCAATTCACCCCTCCACTTT.

This clonotype has just a few counts. The V and J genes are TRBV20-1 and TRBJ1-2; no reliable D call. Germline V lookup: CDR1 DFQATT, CDR2 SNEGSKA (reference sequence). The ends were cut back, 1 base at V and 2 bases at J, with 14 bases in the middle. The CDR3 consists of 15 residues. As DNA, the CDR3 is TGCAGTGCTAGAGGCTCCGGACTGGGCAACTATGGCTACACCTTC. It is translated as CSARGSGLGNYGYTF.

This clonotype is categorized as large. The rearrangement links TRBV6-5 to TRBJ2-5; D is unresolved. Germline CDR1 MNHEY, CDR2 SVGAGI. This CDR3 is built from 12 residues. V gave up 5 bases and J gave up 4 bases, with 8 bases separating them. The CDR3 reads CASSRTSETQYF. The CDR3 DNA reads TGTGCCAGCAGTCGCACCTCAGAGACCCAGTACTTC.

CDR3 in DNA: TGTGCCACCAATGACCAAGGACTAGCGGACGGGGGGATCCAGTACTTC. It is translated as CATNDQGLADGGIQYF. The chain is built from TRBV24-1 and TRBJ2-5; 10 nucleotides line up with TRBD2. V lost 8 bases to trimming and J lost 10 bases; unmatched junction nucleotides: 18. The CDR3 has 16 residues. Germline assignment: CDR1 KGHDR and CDR2 SFDVKD.

Regarding this clonotype: Given the absence of the conserved phenylalanine or tryptophan at the CDR3 end, a read error is likely. The rearrangement joins TRBV11-2 to TRBJ2-1, with D possibly being TRBD1 or TRBD2 (5 bases each). The V end lost 7 bases, the J end lost 3 bases, and 16 bases lay between the germline ends. This CDR3 region has 15 residues. The germline V gene encodes CDR1 SGHAT and CDR2 FQNNGV. CDR3: CASNKGDGGYNEQFP. The CDR3 nucleotides are TGTGCCAGCAACAAAGGGGATGGGGGCTACAATGAGCAGTTCCCC.

The chain links TRBV12-3 or TRBV12-4 to TRBJ1-6; D unresolved. CDR3 length: 14 amino acids. Trimming took 9 bases from V and 7 from J, leaving 16 bases between them. The CDR3 region is CASTQFAKNSPLHF. Here the CDR3 DNA reads TGTGCCAGTACTCAATTTGCCAAAAATTCACCCCTCCACTTT.

As regards this clonotype: This CDR3 is missing its conserved last phenylalanine or tryptophan, likely due to a read error. The limits of the CDR3 on the DNA are not certain, so only TCRdb's listed CDR3 is given. The chain carries TRBV5-1 and TRBJ2-5; the DNA was not used to check the table's D call, TRBD1. The germline CDR1 and CDR2 sequences are SGHRS and YFSETQ. The CDR3 sequence runs 14 residues, both termini included. CDR3 sequence: CASSPGTSQETRYI.

With respect to this clonotype: A junction end diverges from the germline sequence, so it may reflect a read error. This chain uses TRBV4-3 with TRBJ2-7; tentatively, D is TRBD2 (6 bases). Per germline, CDR1 LGHNA and CDR2 YSLEER. The CDR3 totals 17 residues. The CDR3 spells CTSSQDFTTRGNYEQYF. In nucleotides, the CDR3 is TGCACCAGCAGCCAAGATTTTACGACTAGAGGGAACTACGAGCAGTACTTC.

The rearrangement links TRBV12-3 or TRBV12-4 to TRBJ2-2; no definite D call. The CDR3 sequence is 14 residues long. Trimming cost V 6 bases and J 6 bases, with 14 bases left between them. CDR3 sequence: CASSATWVAGELFF. The CDR3 DNA reads as TGTGCCAGCAGCGCGACATGGGTTGCCGGGGAGCTGTTTTTT.

On this clonotype: Compared with germline, one end of the junction differs, possibly owing to a read error. In DNA form, the CDR3 reads TGTGCCAACTCACCACTGGCCCAGGAGACCCAATACTTC. It yields the protein CANSPLAQETQYF. V gene TRBV18 combines with J gene TRBJ2-5, with no clear D. Germline-derived CDR1 and CDR2 are KGHSH and LQKENI. CDR3 length: 13 residues.